These 20 T cell receptor beta chains were all obtained from the same sample, sequenced in a study of human T cells and chemical hapten exposure. The time point denotes: pre-sensitization, week 0. Sample treatment: therapeutic diphenylcyclopropenone sensitization with weekly scalp DPC. From the RACE reads, TCRdb called clonotypes with MiXCR, one entry per CDR3 protein. Of 95,000 to 150,000 distinct CDR3 sequences listed, roughly 14% were seen once; the top ten hold about 3%. The sample was whole blood, taken in connection with sensitization to the hapten diphenylcyclopropenone (DPC). These receptors all stem from a woman younger than 30 with alopecia areata. Some clones in this sample may be carry-over from other donors' samples.

This clonotype turned up a few times. The V call is TRBV5-1, the J call TRBJ2-3; 9 bases map to TRBD1. Germline CDR1 SGHRS, CDR2 YFSETQ. This CDR3 contains 14 residues. The V segment lost 4 bases and the J segment 8 bases; nucleotides outside the gene matches: 8. CDR3 nucleotide sequence: TGCGCCAGCAGCCCGGGACAGGGAAGAACTACGCAGTATTTT. Translation: CASSPGQGRTTQYF.

This clonotype has just a few counts. The V gene is TRBV2, the J gene TRBJ2-5, with D perhaps matching TRBD2 (5 bases). V lost 4 bases to trimming and J lost 7 bases, with 7 bases between them. Germline CDR1 reads SNHLY; CDR2 reads FYNNEI. There are 11 residues in the CDR3. The CDR3 loop is CASSGTSTQYF. CDR3 DNA sequence: TGTGCCAGCAGTGGGACTTCGACCCAGTACTTC.

This clonotype was counted between two and nine times. This rearrangement joins TRBV6-2 or TRBV6-3 to TRBJ1-2, with D hard to call. CDR3 length: 14 amino acids. In germline, CDR1 is MNHEY, CDR2 SVGEGT. Trimming removed 5 bases from V and 7 bases from J, with 17 bases in between. The CDR3 DNA is TGTGCCAGCAGTCTTCTCCGACGGTTTGGTGGCTACACCTTC. This encodes CASSLLRRFGGYTF.

This clonotype showed up just a few times. The genes are TRBV7-2 and TRBJ2-4, with D uncertain. Per the germline V gene, CDR1 is SGHTA and CDR2 is FQGNSA. CDR3 length: 12 amino acids. The ends were cut back, 3 bases at V and 7 bases at J, with 7 bases in the middle. The CDR3 loop is CASSFVSNIQYF. The CDR3 nucleotides read TGTGCCAGCAGCTTCGTGAGCAACATTCAGTACTTC.

This clonotype came up many times. The chain uses TRBV7-2 and TRBJ1-1; 9 positions agree with TRBD1. Germline CDR1 SGHTA, CDR2 FQGNSA. CDR3 length: 16 amino acids. Trimming took 1 base from V and 4 from J; bases not matched to a gene: 7. DNA for the CDR3: TGTGCCAGCAGCTTAGTCGGGACAGGGCAAGGCACTGAAGCTTTCTTT. Its translation is CASSLVGTGQGTEAFF.

The rearrangement links TRBV25-1 to TRBJ1-3, with D possibly TRBD1 on 5 matching bases. The germline V gene has CDR1 MGHDK and CDR2 SYGVNS. Trimming took 5 bases from V and 11 from J, leaving 16 bases between them. CDR3 length equals 13 residues. The DNA for the CDR3 is TGTGCCAGCAGTAAGGGACCCAAGGGATCCATATATTTT. This gives the protein CASSKGPKGSIYF.

This clonotype appeared a few times. The chain has TRBV7-6 and TRBJ1-5; D gene ambiguous. The CDR3 extends over 18 amino acids. The ends were cut back, 2 bases at V and 0 bases at J, with 17 bases in the middle. Germline CDR1 reads SGHVS; CDR2 reads FNYEAQ. Here the CDR3 DNA reads TGTGCCAGCAGCTTAAGGGCAGCCTCCCGGGATAGCAATCAGCCCCAGCATTTT. This codes for CASSLRAASRDSNQPQHF.

The genes are TRBV19 and TRBJ2-3; maybe TRBD1 (5 bases). CDR1 is LNHDA, CDR2 SQIVND, per germline (reference sequence). Trimming pared 7 bases from V and 8 bases from J, leaving 16 bases between. CDR3 length: 13 amino acids. The CDR3 here is CASTKGSRGTQYF. In nucleotides, the CDR3 is TGTGCCAGTACAAAGGGGTCCCGCGGTACGCAGTATTTT. Drawing the rest from reference TRBV19 and TRBJ2-3, the complete variable domain is DGGITQSPKYLFRKEGQNVTLSCEQNLNHDAMYWYRQDPGQGLRLIYYSQIVNDFQKGDIAEGYSVSREKKESFPLTVTSAQKNPTAFYLCASTKGSRGTQYFGPGTRLTVL.

This clonotype occurred many times. V is TRBV6-1 and J is TRBJ1-2; D possibly corresponds to TRBD1 (5 bases). The CDR3 consists of 13 residues. Trimming left V 7 bases short and J 4 bases short, with 13 bases between. The germline V gene has CDR1 MNHNS and CDR2 SASEGT. CDR3 region: CASTAGVGYGYTF. The DNA for the CDR3 is TGTGCCAGCACAGCGGGGGTCGGCTATGGCTACACCTTC.

This clonotype came up many times. The V call is TRBV20-1, the J call TRBJ1-2, with D perhaps TRBD1 (6 bases). V was cut by 1 base and J by 8 bases, with 11 bases left in between. The CDR3 totals 12 residues. Germline V CDR1 and CDR2: DFQATT, SNEGSKA (reference sequence). This CDR3 is CSARGGAQGYTF. The CDR3 DNA reads as TGCAGTGCTAGAGGGGGGGCGCAGGGCTACACCTTC.

The V and J genes are TRBV28 and TRBJ2-1; D is unresolved. Germline V lookup: CDR1 MDHEN, CDR2 SYDVKM. The CDR3 is 18 amino acids. Trimming removed 2 bases at V and 0 bases at J, with 17 bases between. DNA for the CDR3: TGTGCCAGCAGTTTAGGACGATTGGGCGGCAGCTCCTACAATGAGCAGTTCTTC. It encodes CASSLGRLGGSSYNEQFF. The entire variable domain, with the rest obtained from reference TRBV28 and TRBJ2-1, is as follows: DVKVTQSSRYLVKRTGEKVFLECVQDMDHENMFWYRQDPGLGLRLIYFSYDVKMKEKGDIPEGYSVSREKKERFSLILESASTNQTSMYLCASSLGRLGGSSYNEQFFGPGTRLTVL.

With respect to this clonotype: Just one base apart from a much larger clone, this may be a read error. The V call is TRBV14, the J call TRBJ1-6; tentatively, D is TRBD1 (6 bases). The CDR3 is 16 amino acids. Per germline, CDR1 SGHDN and CDR2 FVKESK. CDR3 protein: CANSQLDSPFGSPLHF. CDR3 coding DNA: TGTGCCAACAGCCAACTGGACAGTCCCTTCGGTTCACCCCTCCACTTT.

This clonotype came up a few times. The V call is TRBV18, the J call TRBJ2-3, with D unclear. CDR3 length: 15 amino acids. The germline CDR1 and CDR2 sequences are KGHSH and LQKENI. V lost 0 bases and J 6 bases, leaving 13 bases between the germline ends. The CDR3 is CASSPPSGWMDTQYF. CDR3 sequence (DNA): TGTGCCAGCTCACCACCGTCAGGTTGGATGGATACGCAGTATTTT.

This clonotype was counted ten times or more. In nucleotides, the CDR3 is TGTGCCAGCAGCCAAGAGGGGGGCGACTATGGCTACACCTTC. It codes for CASSQEGGDYGYTF. The J gene is TRBJ1-2, the V gene TRBV3-1; the D gene is possibly TRBD1 (6 bases). There are 14 residues in the CDR3. The germline gives CDR1 LGHDT, CDR2 YNNKEL (reference sequence). V was pared by 0 bases and J by 3 bases, with 8 bases between.

This clonotype was counted at least ten times. The gene calls are TRBV11-2 and TRBJ2-4; a possible D gene is TRBD2 (5 bases). The V end lost 6 bases, the J end lost 0 bases, and 12 bases lay between the germline ends. This CDR3 contains 15 residues. Looked up from germline, CDR1 is SGHAT and CDR2 is FQNNGV. The CDR3 region is CASSREGLAKNIQYF. In DNA, the CDR3 is TGTGCCAGCAGTCGAGAGGGTCTAGCCAAAAACATTCAGTACTTC.

This clonotype turned up a few times. The chain has TRBV9 and TRBJ2-2; 7 positions agree with TRBD2. The V gene's germline CDR1 is SGDLS and CDR2 YYNGEE. V trimming: 4 bases; J trimming: 0 bases; junction bases outside the gene matches: 6. This CDR3 is 16 amino acids long. CDR3 DNA: TGTGCCAGCAGCTTAACAGCGGGGACGAACACCGGGGAGCTGTTTTTT. The encoded protein is CASSLTAGTNTGELFF.

This clonotype has ten or more counts. This sequence joins TRBV28 and TRBJ2-3; D tentatively reads TRBD1 or TRBD2 (7 bases each). Germline CDR1 and CDR2: MDHEN and SYDVKM. The CDR3 sequence is 16 residues long. Deletions cut 6 bases from V and 3 bases from J, with 19 bases between. CDR3 in amino acids: CASRTTGEGITDTQYF. The CDR3 DNA reads as TGTGCCAGCAGAACTACAGGGGAGGGAATAACAGATACGCAGTATTTT.

This clonotype showed up just a few times. The gene calls are TRBV10-1 and TRBJ1-1, with a weak D call TRBD1 (6 bases). The germline CDR1 and CDR2 sequences are WNHNN and SYGVQD (reference sequence). V was pared by 8 bases and J by 1 base, with 11 bases between. CDR3 length: 13 residues. The CDR3 sequence: CASARDTNTEAFF. Here the CDR3 DNA reads TGCGCCAGCGCCCGGGACACGAACACTGAAGCTTTCTTT.

This clonotype was recorded at least ten times. V gene TRBV29-1 combines with J gene TRBJ2-1; the D gene could be TRBD1 or TRBD2 (6 bases each). CDR3 size: 14 residues. The germline gives CDR1 SQVTM, CDR2 ANQGSEA. Between the trimmed V and J ends, which lost 4 bases and 10 bases, there was a span of 20 bases. The CDR3 region is CSVGPYGTGREQFF. The CDR3 bases are TGCAGCGTTGGTCCTTACGGCACAGGGAGGGAGCAGTTCTTC.

Concerning this clonotype: A much bigger clone sits one base away, suggesting this may be a read error. The rearrangement uses TRBV7-2 and TRBJ1-2; tentatively, D is TRBD1 (5 bases). The germline CDR1 and CDR2 sequences are SGHTA and FQGNSA. This CDR3 region has 13 residues. The CDR3 region is CACSFTGTHGYTF. The CDR3 coding sequence is TGTGCCTGCAGCTTCACCGGGACCCATGGCTACACCTTC.